This T cell receptor beta chain was identified in a study of T cell clones after liver transplantation. Libraries were prepared by immunoSEQ multiplex PCR; TCRdb keeps only in-frame clonotypes and omits some of them. The data contain 93,000 or so clones, around 84% of them singletons. Study outcomes and limitations: Circulating graft-donor-reactive CD4 TCRbeta sequences fell significantly post-transplant in 5 of 8 subjects. Graft donor-reactive T cells may have migrated into the graft rather than being deleted.

This clone was seen a few times. Its target is unknown. CDR1 SGDLS and CDR2 YYNGEE come from the germline V gene. The V and J ends lost 3 bases and 7 bases, in that order; junction bases with no gene match: 4. The CDR3 is 15 amino acids. The V and J genes are TRBV9 and TRBJ2-1; 13 bases map to TRBD2. This specimen consisted of CD4+ T cells from blood, obtained 47 months after liver transplant. The TCR sequence derives from a human patient who received a liver transplant. The T cells may come from the graft donor. Written as DNA, the CDR3 is TGTGCCAGCAGCGCGGGACTAGCGGGAAGGAATGAGCAGTTCTTC. It yields the protein CASSAGLAGRNEQFF.